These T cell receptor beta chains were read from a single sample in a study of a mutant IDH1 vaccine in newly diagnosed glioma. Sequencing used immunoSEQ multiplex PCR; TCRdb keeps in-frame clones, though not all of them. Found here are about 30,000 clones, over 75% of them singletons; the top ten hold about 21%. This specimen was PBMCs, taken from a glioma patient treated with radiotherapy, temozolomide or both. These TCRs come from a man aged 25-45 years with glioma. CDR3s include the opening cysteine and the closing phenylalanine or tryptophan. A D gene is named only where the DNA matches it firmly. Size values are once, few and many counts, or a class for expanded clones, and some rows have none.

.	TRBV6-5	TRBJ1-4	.	TGTGCCAGCAGTTACATGTCCCTAGGGGATGAAAAACTGTTTTTT	CASSYMSLGDEKLFF
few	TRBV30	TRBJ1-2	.	TGTGCCTGGGCCGAAGTCCTTCACTATGGCTACACCTTC	CAWAEVLHYGYTF
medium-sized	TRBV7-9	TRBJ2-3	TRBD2	TGTGCCAGCAGCTTAACTAGCGGGAGGGCCACAGATACGCAGTATTTT	CASSLTSGRATDTQYF
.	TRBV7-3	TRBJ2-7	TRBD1	TGTGCCAGCAGCTACGGACAGGGGGTCTACGAGCAGTACTTC	CASSYGQGVYEQYF
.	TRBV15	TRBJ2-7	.	TGTGCCACCAGCAGGGACAGGGAGGGCGAGCAGTACTTC	CATSRDREGEQYF
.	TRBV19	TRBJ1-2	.	TGTGCCAGTAGTATAGATCCGAGGAACTATGGCTACACCTTC	CASSIDPRNYGYTF
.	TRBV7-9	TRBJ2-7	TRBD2	TGTGCCAGCAGCCCCAAGTGGACTAGCGCCTACGTGGGCTACGAGCAGTACTTC	CASSPKWTSAYVGYEQYF
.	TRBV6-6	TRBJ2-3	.	TGTGCCAGCAGTTACTGGGCGGAACAAGGAGATACGCAGTATTTT	CASSYWAEQGDTQYF
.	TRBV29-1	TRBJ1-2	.	TGCAGCGCTGAGACAGATTATGGCTACACCTTC	CSAETDYGYTF
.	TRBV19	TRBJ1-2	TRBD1	TGTGCCAGTAGACGGACAGGGGGCTCGTATCTAGATGGCTACACCTTC	CASRRTGGSYLDGYTF